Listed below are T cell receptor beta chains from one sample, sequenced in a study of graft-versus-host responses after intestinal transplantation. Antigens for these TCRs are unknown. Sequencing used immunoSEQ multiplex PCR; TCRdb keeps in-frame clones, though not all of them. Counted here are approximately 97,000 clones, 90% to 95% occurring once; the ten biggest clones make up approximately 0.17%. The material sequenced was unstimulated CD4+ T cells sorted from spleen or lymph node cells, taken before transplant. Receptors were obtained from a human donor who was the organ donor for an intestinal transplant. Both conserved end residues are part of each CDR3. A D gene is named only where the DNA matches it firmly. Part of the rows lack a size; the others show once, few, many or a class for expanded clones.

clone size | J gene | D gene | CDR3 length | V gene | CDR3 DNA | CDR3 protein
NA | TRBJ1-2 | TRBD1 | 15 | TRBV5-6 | TGTGCCAGCACCAACGCAGGGGGTGGGTTCTATGGCTACACCTTC | CASTNAGGGFYGYTF
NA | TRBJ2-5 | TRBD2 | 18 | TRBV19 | TGTGCCAGTAGTATAGGAGGACTAGCGGGGGGGGAACGAGAGACCCAGTACTTC | CASSIGGLAGGERETQYF
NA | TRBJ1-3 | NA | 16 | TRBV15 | TGTGCCACCAGCAGAGGGGGAGGGAGGACTGGAAACACCATATATTTT | CATSRGGGRTGNTIYF
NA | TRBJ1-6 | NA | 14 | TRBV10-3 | TGTGCCATCAGGGGCAGTGCCTATAATTCACCCCTCCACTTT | CAIRGSAYNSPLHF
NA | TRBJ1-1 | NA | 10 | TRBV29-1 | TGCACCGCTAGGGGTACTGAAGCTTTCTTT | CTARGTEAFF
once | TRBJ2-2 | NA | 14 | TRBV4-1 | TGCGCCACCACAGGGATTGTAGGCACCGGGGAGCTGTTTTTT | CATTGIVGTGELFF
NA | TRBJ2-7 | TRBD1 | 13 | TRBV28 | TGTGCCAGCAGCGGACAGGGCAACTACGAGCAGTACTTC | CASSGQGNYEQYF
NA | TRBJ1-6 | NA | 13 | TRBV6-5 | TGTGCCAGCAGTTACTCCTCCGGTTCACCCCTCCACTTT | CASSYSSGSPLHF
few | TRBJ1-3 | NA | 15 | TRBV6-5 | TGTGCCAGCACCCCCGACAGGAGCTCTGGAAACACCATATATTTT | CASTPDRSSGNTIYF
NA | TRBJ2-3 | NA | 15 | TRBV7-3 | TGTGCCAGCAGCTTAACATCGGTCCGCACAGATACGCAGTATTTT | CASSLTSVRTDTQYF
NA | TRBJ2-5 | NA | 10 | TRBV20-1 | TGCAGTGCGGAGGCGGAGACCCAGTACTTC | CSAEAETQYF
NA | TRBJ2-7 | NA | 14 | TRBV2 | TGTGCCAGCAGAACAGGGAGTCCTTCCTACGAGCAGTACTTC | CASRTGSPSYEQYF
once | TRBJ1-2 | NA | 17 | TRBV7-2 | TGTGCCAGCAGCTTAGGACAGCTCCCTCGACGTAACTATGGCTACACCTTC | CASSLGQLPRRNYGYTF
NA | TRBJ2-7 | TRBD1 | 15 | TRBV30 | TGTGCCTGGGGTAGACCCGGGACAGGATCCTACGAGCAGTACTTC | CAWGRPGTGSYEQYF